The clone carrying this T cell receptor (beta chain) was detected only a few times. Its antigen is unidentified. This likely comes from a read error, as the CDR3 has no conserved phenylalanine or tryptophan at its end. Because the CDR3's place on the DNA is in doubt, the DNA is left out and the CDR3 is given as listed by TCRdb. An absence of ophthalmopathy progression within 18 months meant stable Graves' hyperthyroidism. Diagnosis of hyperthyroidism was new in patients aged 18 to 65, and its duration was under 2 months. From RNA transcripts, TCR beta CDR3 regions were amplified. In the first-round RT-PCR of the TCR CDR3, the HTBI primer set was used. TCRdb passed the multiplex PCR reads through MiXCR, listing each CDR3 protein once. The sample shows a few hundred thousand distinct CDR3 sequences, just over 45% of them seen only once. This sample was taken from a study of T cells in Graves' hyperthyroidism and ophthalmopathy. Study conclusions and caveats: Model-based prediction identified ophthalmopathy a median approximately 6 months prior to its onset.

From its first to its last residue, the CDR3 has 9 amino acids. Germline CDR1 reads SGHNT; CDR2 reads YYREEE (reference sequence). This clonotype was obtained from a woman aged 18-29 years with Graves' hyperthyroidism. The sequenced sample was peripheral blood or thyroid tissue (not recorded which). The V and J genes are TRBV5-4 and TRBJ2-7; the table's TRBD2 call for D was not verified on the DNA. The CDR3 spells CASSLRLAG.